Listed here are 18 T cell receptor beta chains from one sample, sequenced in a study of cytomegalovirus exposure and HLA in healthy donors. The repertoire was sequenced with immunoSEQ multiplex PCR; TCRdb's copy has only in-frame clones and lacks some. The sample includes 100,000 to 150,000 clones, about 91% of them seen just once. The specimen was PBMCs. These receptors came from a woman aged 18-29 years in good health and CMV-seronegative.

This rearrangement joins TRBV5-1 to TRBJ2-6; D is undetermined. Looked up from germline, CDR1 is SGHRS and CDR2 is YFSETQ. Trimming took off 0 bases at V and 0 bases at J, with 7 bases between the two ends. The CDR3 runs 16 residues. Written as DNA, the CDR3 is TGCGCCAGCAGCTTGGGACTTAACTCTGGGGCCAACGTCCTGACTTTC. Amino acid sequence: CASSLGLNSGANVLTF.

This clone was recorded a few times. This chain joins TRBV7-8 and TRBJ2-4, with D possibly TRBD2 on 6 matching bases. The CDR3 loop spans 12 amino acids. The germline CDR1 and CDR2 sequences are SGHVS and FQNEAQ. V lost 6 bases, J lost 11 bases, and 14 bases lay in between. The CDR3 region has the DNA TGTGCCAGCAGTTCGGGACTCAACGTTCAGTACTTC. Its protein is CASSSGLNVQYF.

The chain links TRBV5-4 to TRBJ2-5; 10 bases are a match to TRBD2. Germline V lookup: CDR1 SGHNT, CDR2 YYREEE (reference sequence). J gave up 2 bases and V 2 bases, and 12 bases lay outside the gene matches. The CDR3 totals 18 residues. This CDR3 is CASSFDLPGLAAQETQYF. The CDR3 DNA sequence: TGTGCCAGCAGCTTTGATTTGCCTGGACTAGCGGCACAAGAGACCCAGTACTTC. The variable domain in full, completed from reference TRBV5-4 and TRBJ2-5, reads ETGVTQSPTHLIKTRGQQVTLRCSSQSGHNTVSWYQQALGQGPQFIFQYYREEENGRGNFPPRFSGLQFPNYSSELNVNALELDDSALYLCASSFDLPGLAAQETQYFGPGTRLLVL.

This chain connects TRBV21-1 to TRBJ2-7; the table calls TRBD2, which could not be checked here. TRBV21-1 constitutes a pseudogene. This CDR3 contains 15 residues. DNA for the CDR3: TGTGCCAGCAGCACGGGAGGCGGTAGTTGGTACGAGCAGTACTTC. Its translation is CASSTGGGSWYEQYF.

This rearrangement joins TRBV5-1 to TRBJ1-1; 12 bases fit TRBD1. CDR1 is SGHRS and CDR2 is YFSETQ in the germline V gene. Trimming took 4 bases from V and 4 from J; bases not matched to a gene: 2. The CDR3 sequence is 14 residues long. The CDR3 reads CASSAGQGATEAFF. The CDR3 nucleotides read TGCGCCAGCAGCGCGGGACAGGGGGCCACTGAAGCTTTCTTT.

The rearrangement links TRBV19 to TRBJ2-7; D might be TRBD2 (5 bases). The CDR3 consists of 14 residues. The ends were cut back, 5 bases at V and 0 bases at J, with 11 bases in the middle. Germline assignment: CDR1 LNHDA and CDR2 SQIVND (reference sequence). The CDR3 loop is CASSSLGSSYEQYF. In DNA form, the CDR3 reads TGTGCCAGTAGTTCGCTTGGGAGCTCCTACGAGCAGTACTTC.

This rearrangement joins TRBV7-9 to TRBJ2-7, with TRBD2 matching 9 bases. V lost 5 bases and J lost 0; bases outside the gene matches: 5. CDR1 and CDR2 (germline): SEHNR, FQNEAQ (reference sequence). The CDR3 runs to 15 residues. For the CDR3, the DNA is TGTGCCAGCAGCACTAGCGGGCGGAGCTCCTACGAGCAGTACTTC. Translating gives CASSTSGRSSYEQYF.

The chain uses TRBV27 and TRBJ2-1; TRBD1 agrees at 10 bases. With V trimmed by 7 bases and J by 8 bases, 11 bases remained unmatched. The germline CDR1 and CDR2 sequences are MNHEY and SMNVEV (reference sequence). This CDR3 has 15 residues. The CDR3 region is CASNPGTGVSHEQFF. The DNA of the CDR3 is TGTGCCAGCAATCCCGGGACAGGGGTTTCCCATGAGCAGTTCTTC.

This CDR3 reads CASSSGTSGSTVDEQFF. DNA for the CDR3: TGTGCCAGCAGCTCCGGGACTAGCGGGAGCACGGTCGATGAGCAGTTCTTC. J is TRBJ2-1 and V is TRBV13; TRBD2 matches at 14 bases. Germline V gene sequence: CDR1 PRHDT, CDR2 FYEKMQ (reference sequence). J was trimmed by 8 bases and V by 4 bases; bases with no gene match: 10. This CDR3 spans 17 amino acids.

The gene calls are TRBV6-1 and TRBJ1-2; D perhaps matches TRBD1 (5 bases). The CDR3 length is 16 residues. Germline V gives CDR1 MNHNS, CDR2 SASEGT. The V and J ends lost 3 bases and 2 bases respectively, with 16 bases between them. CDR3 amino acids: CASSDPSGGVNYGYTF. CDR3 bases: TGTGCCAGCAGTGACCCCTCTGGGGGGGTAAACTATGGCTACACCTTC.

V gene TRBV6-5 combines with J gene TRBJ1-2; 7 bases line up with TRBD1. V shed 5 bases and J 9 bases; nucleotides not matched to a gene: 6. Germline V gene data show CDR1 as MNHEY and CDR2 as SVGAGI. The CDR3 is 12 amino acids. The CDR3 reads CASSDGQDRYTF. DNA of the CDR3: TGTGCCAGCAGTGACGGACAGGATCGCTACACCTTC.

The chain is built from TRBV27 and TRBJ2-1; 13 bases align to TRBD2. J lost 7 bases, V lost 4 bases, and 4 bases had no gene match. CDR3 length: 15 amino acids. Germline CDR1 and CDR2: MNHEY and SMNVEV (reference sequence). CDR3 sequence reads: CASSSGLAGPNEQFF. In DNA form, the CDR3 reads TGTGCCAGCAGTTCGGGACTAGCGGGACCGAATGAGCAGTTCTTC.

This clone counts as medium-sized (0.01 to 0.1%). The V call is TRBV4-2, the J call TRBJ2-6; possibly TRBD1 for D (5 bases). The V gene's germline CDR1 is LGHNA and CDR2 YNFKEQ. V lost 1 base and J lost 1, with 8 bases in between. The CDR3 is made up of 16 amino acids. CDR3 sequence (DNA): TGTGCCAGCAGCCAAGGTTCAGGGTCTGGGGCCAACGTCCTGACTTTC. This encodes CASSQGSGSGANVLTF.

The chain employs TRBV5-1 and TRBJ2-2; 7 bases align to TRBD1. This CDR3 region has 16 residues. The ends lost 5 bases at V and 0 bases at J; junction bases unmatched: 7. Germline V CDR1 and CDR2: SGHRS, YFSETQ. The DNA for the CDR3 is TGCGCCAGCAGTCGAGCCGGGACAGCGAACACCGGGGAGCTGTTTTTT. Its translation: CASSRAGTANTGELFF.

This chain uses TRBV12-1 with TRBJ2-5; the D call TRBD2 from the table was never checked on the DNA. TRBV12-1 is noted as a pseudogene. This CDR3 contains 13 residues. CDR3 region: CASFKRRQETQYF. CDR3 in DNA: TGTGCCAGCTTCAAACGGAGGCAAGAGACCCAGTACTTC.

V and J are TRBV9 and TRBJ2-3, with 9 bases aligning to TRBD1. The CDR3 consists of 15 residues. The germline CDR1 and CDR2 sequences are SGDLS and YYNGEE. The trim removed 4 bases at V and 4 bases at J, leaving 7 bases unmatched. This chain's CDR3 is CASSLDRGGSDTQYF. The CDR3 DNA reads as TGTGCCAGCAGCCTGGACAGGGGAGGGTCAGATACGCAGTATTTT.

This clone has a single count. This sequence joins TRBV6-1 and TRBJ2-1; TRBD2 matches at 10 bases. The CDR3 has 18 residues. The junction had 14 bases not matched to a gene; V was cut back by 1 base and J by 8 bases. CDR1 is MNHNS, CDR2 SASEGT, per germline. CDR3 DNA sequence: TGTGCCAGCAGTGAAGGGTGGGCTAGCGGGGGACCAAGGCATGAGCAGTTCTTC. This codes for CASSEGWASGGPRHEQFF.

J is TRBJ2-7 and V is TRBV7-6, with 8 bases fitting TRBD2. The CDR3 totals 16 residues. The trim removed 5 bases at V and 1 base at J, leaving 10 bases unmatched. In germline, CDR1 is SGHVS, CDR2 FNYEAQ. The CDR3 DNA is TGTGCCAGCAGCACGAGTCGGGGGGGGTATTCCTACGAGCAGTACGTC. Protein: CASSTSRGGYSYEQYV.